This T cell receptor beta chain was sequenced in a study of PD-L1 blockade in urothelial cancer. The overall study: Patients' prior chemotherapy regimens numbered 0 to 3. Each blood sample yielded a median of about 150,000 T cells.

The data were produced by immunoSEQ multiplex PCR, yet TCRdb's version contains in-frame clones alone and is incomplete. Here the sample spans roughly 48,000 clones, about 80% being singletons. Comments on this clone: The DNA is left out, because the CDR3 cannot be placed on it with certainty; the CDR3 is given as TCRdb lists it.

CDR1 and CDR2 (germline): MDHEN, SYDVKM. The CDR3 comprises 16 residues, both ends counted. This receptor was obtained from a man aged 40-55 years with urothelial cancer. The chain has TRBV28 and TRBJ2-5; TRBD1 reflects the table's D call only, with no check against the DNA. The sample consisted of PBMCs, taken around atezolizumab (anti-PD-L1) treatment. This CDR3 reads CASSSSTGEPQETQYF.